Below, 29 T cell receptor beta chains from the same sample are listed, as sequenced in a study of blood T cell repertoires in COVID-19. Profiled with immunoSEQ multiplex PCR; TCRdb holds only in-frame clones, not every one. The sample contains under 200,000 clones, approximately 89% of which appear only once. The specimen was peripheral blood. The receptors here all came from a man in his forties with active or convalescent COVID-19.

CDR3 in amino acids: CASSPPGAWMHEQFF. The CDR3 coding sequence is TGTGCCAGCTCACCACCGGGGGCGTGGATGCATGAGCAGTTCTTC. The gene calls are TRBV18 and TRBJ2-1, with D tentatively TRBD1 (6 bases). Trimming pared 0 bases from V and 8 bases from J, leaving 14 bases between. There are 15 residues in the CDR3. Per germline, CDR1 KGHSH and CDR2 LQKENI.

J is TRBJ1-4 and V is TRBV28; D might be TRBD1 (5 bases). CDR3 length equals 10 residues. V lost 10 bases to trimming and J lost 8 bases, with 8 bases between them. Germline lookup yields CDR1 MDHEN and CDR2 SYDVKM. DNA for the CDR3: TGTGCCACAGGGAACGAAAAACTGTTTTTT. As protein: CATGNEKLFF.

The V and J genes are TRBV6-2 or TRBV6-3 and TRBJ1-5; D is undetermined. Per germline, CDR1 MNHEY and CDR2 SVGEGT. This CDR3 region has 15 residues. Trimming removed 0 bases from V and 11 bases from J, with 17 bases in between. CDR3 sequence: CASSYSRGTPGAQHF. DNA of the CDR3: TGTGCCAGCAGTTACTCGAGAGGCACTCCCGGAGCCCAGCATTTT.

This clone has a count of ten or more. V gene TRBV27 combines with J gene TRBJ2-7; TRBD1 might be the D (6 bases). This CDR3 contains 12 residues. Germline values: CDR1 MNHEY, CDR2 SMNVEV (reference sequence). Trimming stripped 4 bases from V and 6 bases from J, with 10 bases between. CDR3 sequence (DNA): TGTGCCAGCAGTTCTACAGGGAGCGAGCAGTACTTC. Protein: CASSSTGSEQYF.

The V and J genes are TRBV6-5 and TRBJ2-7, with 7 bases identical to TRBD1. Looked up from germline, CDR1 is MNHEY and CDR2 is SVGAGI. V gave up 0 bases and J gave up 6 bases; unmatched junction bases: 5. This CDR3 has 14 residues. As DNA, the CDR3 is TGTGCCAGCAGTTACTCCCCGGGACAGTTCGAGCAGTACTTC. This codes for CASSYSPGQFEQYF.

CDR3 in DNA: TGTGCCAGCCGGGGACGGAGGGGTTACACTGAAGCTTTCTTT. Translation: CASRGRRGYTEAFF. The chain carries TRBV3-1 (or the pseudogene TRBV3-2) and TRBJ1-1; the D gene is possibly TRBD1 (5 bases). V was trimmed by 8 bases and J by 3 bases, leaving 16 bases between them. The CDR3 spans 14 residues. Germline lookup yields CDR1 LGHDT and CDR2 YNNKEL (reference sequence).

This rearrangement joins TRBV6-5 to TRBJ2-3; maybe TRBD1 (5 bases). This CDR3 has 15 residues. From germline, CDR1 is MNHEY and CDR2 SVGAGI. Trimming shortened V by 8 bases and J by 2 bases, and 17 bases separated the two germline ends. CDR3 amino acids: CASFQGRLFTDTQYF. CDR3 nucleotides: TGTGCCAGCTTTCAGGGCCGCCTTTTCACAGATACGCAGTATTTT.

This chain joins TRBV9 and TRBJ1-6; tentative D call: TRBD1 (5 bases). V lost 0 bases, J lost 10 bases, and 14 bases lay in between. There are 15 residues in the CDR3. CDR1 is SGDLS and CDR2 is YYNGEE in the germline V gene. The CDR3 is CASSVEGRVGSPLHF. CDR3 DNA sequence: TGTGCCAGCAGCGTAGAGGGCAGGGTAGGCTCACCCCTCCACTTT.

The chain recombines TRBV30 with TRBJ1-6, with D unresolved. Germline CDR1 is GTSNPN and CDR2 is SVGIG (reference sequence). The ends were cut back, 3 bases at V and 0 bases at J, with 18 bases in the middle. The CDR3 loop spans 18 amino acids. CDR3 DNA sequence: TGTGCCTGGAGGGCCCGTTATGTCAGAAGCTCCTATAATTCACCCCTCCACTTT. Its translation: CAWRARYVRSSYNSPLHF.

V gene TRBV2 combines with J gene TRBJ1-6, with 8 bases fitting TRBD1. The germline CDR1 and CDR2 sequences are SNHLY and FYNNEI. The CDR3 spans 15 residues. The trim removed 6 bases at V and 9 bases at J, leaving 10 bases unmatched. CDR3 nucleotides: TGTGCCAGCAGGGACACCGGGACAGGATCTTCACCCCTCCACTTT. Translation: CASRDTGTGSSPLHF. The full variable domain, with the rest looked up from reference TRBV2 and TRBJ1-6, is EPEVTQTPSHQVTQMGQEVILRCVPISNHLYFYWYRQILGQKVEFLVSFYNNEISEKSEIFDDQFSVERPDGSNFTLKIRSTKLEDSAMYFCASRDTGTGSSPLHFGNGTRLTVT.

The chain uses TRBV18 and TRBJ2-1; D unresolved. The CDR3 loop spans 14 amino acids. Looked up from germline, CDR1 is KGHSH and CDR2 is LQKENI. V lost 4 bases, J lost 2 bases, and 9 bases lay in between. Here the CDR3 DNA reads TGTGCCAGCTCACTTGACTTTACCTACAATGAGCAGTTCTTC. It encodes CASSLDFTYNEQFF.

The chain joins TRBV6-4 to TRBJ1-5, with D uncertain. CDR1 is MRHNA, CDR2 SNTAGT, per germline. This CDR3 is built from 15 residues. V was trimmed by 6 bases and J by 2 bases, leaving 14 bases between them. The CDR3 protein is CASREEDLGNQPQHF. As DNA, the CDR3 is TGTGCCAGCAGGGAAGAGGACTTAGGCAATCAGCCCCAGCATTTT.

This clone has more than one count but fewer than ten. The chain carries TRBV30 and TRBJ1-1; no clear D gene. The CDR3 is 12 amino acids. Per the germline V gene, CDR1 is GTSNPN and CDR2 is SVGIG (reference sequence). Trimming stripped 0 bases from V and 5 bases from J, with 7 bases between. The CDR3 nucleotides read TGTGCCTGGAGTGTCGGAGGGACTGAAGCTTTCTTT. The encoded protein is CAWSVGGTEAFF.

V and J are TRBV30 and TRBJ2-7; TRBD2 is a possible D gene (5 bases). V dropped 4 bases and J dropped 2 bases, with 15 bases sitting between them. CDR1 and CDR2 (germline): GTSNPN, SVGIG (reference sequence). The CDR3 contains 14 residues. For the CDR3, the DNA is TGTGCCTGGACTACCCGGGGTCCGACCTACGAGCAGTACTTC. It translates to CAWTTRGPTYEQYF.

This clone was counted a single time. The chain's CDR3 is CASSYSEAIYGYTF. The CDR3 coding sequence is TGTGCCAGCAGTTACAGCGAAGCCATCTATGGCTACACCTTC. This chain joins TRBV6-5 and TRBJ1-2, with D uncertain. The germline CDR1 and CDR2 sequences are MNHEY and SVGAGI. The length of the CDR3 is 14 residues. V was trimmed by 2 bases and J by 4 bases, leaving 11 bases between them.

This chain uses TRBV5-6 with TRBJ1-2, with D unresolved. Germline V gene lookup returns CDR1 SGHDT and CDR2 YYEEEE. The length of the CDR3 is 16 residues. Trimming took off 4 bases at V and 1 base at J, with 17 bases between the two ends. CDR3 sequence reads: CASSLGRRTHNYGYTF. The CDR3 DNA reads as TGTGCCAGCAGCCTCGGAAGGAGAACGCATAACTATGGCTACACCTTC.

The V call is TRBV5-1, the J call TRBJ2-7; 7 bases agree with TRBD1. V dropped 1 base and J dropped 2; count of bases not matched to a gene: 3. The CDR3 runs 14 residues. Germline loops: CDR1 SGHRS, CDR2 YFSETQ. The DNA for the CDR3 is TGCGCCAGCAGCTTGACAGGGGCCGCCTACGAGCAGTACTTC. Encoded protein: CASSLTGAAYEQYF.

CDR3 protein: CASSLYAGPSYGYTF. CDR3 nucleotides: TGTGCCAGCAGCTTATATGCAGGGCCGAGCTATGGCTACACCTTC. V gene TRBV7-2 combines with J gene TRBJ1-2; tentatively, D is TRBD1 (5 bases). Trimming removed 2 bases from V and 4 bases from J, with 14 bases in between. Germline values: CDR1 SGHTA, CDR2 FQGNSA. There are 15 residues in the CDR3. Supplemented by reference TRBV7-2 and TRBJ1-2, the full variable domain reads GAGVSQSPSNKVTEKGKDVELRCDPISGHTALYWYRQSLGQGLEFLIYFQGNSAPDKSGLPSDRFSAERTGGSVSTLTIQRTQQEDSAVYLCASSLYAGPSYGYTFGSGTRLTVV.

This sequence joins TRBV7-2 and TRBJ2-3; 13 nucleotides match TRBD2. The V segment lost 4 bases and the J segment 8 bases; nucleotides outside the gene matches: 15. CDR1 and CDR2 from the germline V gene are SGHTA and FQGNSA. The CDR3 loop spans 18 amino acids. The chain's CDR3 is CASSSRLAGGGQSLTQYF. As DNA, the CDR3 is TGTGCCAGCAGCTCCCGACTAGCGGGGGGAGGGCAAAGCCTTACGCAGTATTTT.

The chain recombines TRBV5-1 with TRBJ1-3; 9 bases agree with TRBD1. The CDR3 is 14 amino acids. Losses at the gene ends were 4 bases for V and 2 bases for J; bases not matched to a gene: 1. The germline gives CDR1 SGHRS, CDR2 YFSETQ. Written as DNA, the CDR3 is TGCGCCAGCAGCCGGACAGGGGCTGGAAACACCATATATTTT. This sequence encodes CASSRTGAGNTIYF.

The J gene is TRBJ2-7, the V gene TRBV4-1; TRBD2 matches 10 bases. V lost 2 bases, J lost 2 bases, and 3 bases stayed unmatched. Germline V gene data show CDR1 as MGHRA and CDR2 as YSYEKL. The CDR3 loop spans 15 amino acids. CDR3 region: CASSQLAGETYEQYF. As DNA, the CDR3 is TGCGCCAGCAGCCAACTAGCGGGGGAGACCTACGAGCAGTACTTC.

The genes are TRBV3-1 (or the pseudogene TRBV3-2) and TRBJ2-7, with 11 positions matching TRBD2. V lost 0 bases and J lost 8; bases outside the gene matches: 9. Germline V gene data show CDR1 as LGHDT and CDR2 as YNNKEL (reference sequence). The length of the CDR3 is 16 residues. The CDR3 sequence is CASSQDRLAGGNKQYF. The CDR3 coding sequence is TGTGCCAGCAGCCAAGATCGTCTAGCGGGGGGTAATAAGCAGTACTTC.

CDR3 sequence: CASSPGQGFDYGYTF. In DNA, the CDR3 is TGTGCCAGCAGCCCCGGACAGGGATTTGACTATGGCTACACCTTC. The chain recombines TRBV7-9 with TRBJ1-2; 8 bases agree with TRBD1. The CDR3 runs to 15 residues. Trimming cost V 5 bases and J 3 bases; bases outside gene matches: 8. The germline CDR1 and CDR2 sequences are SEHNR and FQNEAQ (reference sequence).

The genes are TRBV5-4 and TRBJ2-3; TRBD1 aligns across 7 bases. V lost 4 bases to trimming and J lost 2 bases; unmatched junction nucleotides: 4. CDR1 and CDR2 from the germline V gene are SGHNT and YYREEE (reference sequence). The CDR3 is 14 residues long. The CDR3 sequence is CASSRDRDTDTQYF. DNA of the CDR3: TGTGCCAGCAGCCGTGACAGGGACACAGATACGCAGTATTTT.

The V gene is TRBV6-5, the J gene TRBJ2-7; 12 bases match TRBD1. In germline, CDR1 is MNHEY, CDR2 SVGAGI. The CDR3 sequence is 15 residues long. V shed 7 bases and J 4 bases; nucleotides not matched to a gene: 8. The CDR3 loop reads CASTPPGQGAYEQYF. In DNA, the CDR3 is TGTGCCAGCACCCCCCCGGGACAGGGGGCTTACGAGCAGTACTTC.

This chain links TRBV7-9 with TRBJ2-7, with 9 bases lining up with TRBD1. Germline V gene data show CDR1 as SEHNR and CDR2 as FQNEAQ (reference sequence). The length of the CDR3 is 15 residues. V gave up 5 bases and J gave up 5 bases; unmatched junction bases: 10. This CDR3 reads CASSQTTGGTDEQYF. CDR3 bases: TGTGCCAGCAGCCAAACGACAGGGGGTACCGACGAGCAGTACTTC.

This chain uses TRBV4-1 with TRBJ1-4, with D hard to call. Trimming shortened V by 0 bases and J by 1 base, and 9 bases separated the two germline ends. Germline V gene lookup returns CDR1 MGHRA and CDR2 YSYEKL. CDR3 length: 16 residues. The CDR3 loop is CASSQDRGETNEKLFF. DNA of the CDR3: TGCGCCAGCAGCCAAGATCGGGGAGAAACTAATGAAAAACTGTTTTTT.

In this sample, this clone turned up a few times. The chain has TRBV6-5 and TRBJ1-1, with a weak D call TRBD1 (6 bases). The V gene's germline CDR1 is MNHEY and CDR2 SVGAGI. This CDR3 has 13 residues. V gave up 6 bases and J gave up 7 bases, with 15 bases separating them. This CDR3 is CASRPDRKFEAFF. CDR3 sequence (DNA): TGTGCCAGCAGACCGGACAGAAAGTTTGAAGCTTTCTTT.

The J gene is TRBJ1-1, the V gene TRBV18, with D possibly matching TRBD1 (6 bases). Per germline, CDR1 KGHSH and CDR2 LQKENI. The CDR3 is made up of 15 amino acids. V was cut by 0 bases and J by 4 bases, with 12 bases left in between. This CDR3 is CASSPPTGGLTEAFF. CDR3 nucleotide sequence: TGTGCCAGCTCACCACCAACGGGGGGGCTCACTGAAGCTTTCTTT.